This T cell receptor (beta chain) was sequenced for a study of post-analysis software for immune sequencing data. Study-level background: As for disease course, relapsing-remitting, secondary progressive and progressive-relapsing multiple sclerosis were all included.

General study findings and limits: Compared against controls, patients with multiple sclerosis displayed significantly lower normalized Chao1 diversity. In patients, a few TRBV segments were more frequent than in controls, with TRBV5-6, TRBV5-1 and TRBV20-1 among them.

Comment on this clonotype: What it recognizes is unknown.

TCR beta libraries were prepared from cDNA with unique molecular identifiers. It was from about 0.94 to 9.7 million T cells that some 460,000 cDNA molecules came. TCRdb passed the PCR reads through MiXCR, listing each CDR3 protein once. The table records over 700,000 distinct CDR3 sequences, 25% to 30% of them present only once. The CDR3 contains 15 residues. Looked up from germline, CDR1 is DFQATT and CDR2 is SNEGSKA (reference sequence). The V end was cut by 6 bases, the J end by 3 bases, with 15 bases between. This TCR was sampled from a girl aged 5-17 years with multiple sclerosis. The rearrangement uses TRBV20-1 and TRBJ1-6, with D unresolved. The sequenced material came from blood. In DNA, the CDR3 is TGCAGTGCCCTACCCGGCATAGTCTATAATTCACCCCTCCACTTT. It translates to CSALPGIVYNSPLHF.